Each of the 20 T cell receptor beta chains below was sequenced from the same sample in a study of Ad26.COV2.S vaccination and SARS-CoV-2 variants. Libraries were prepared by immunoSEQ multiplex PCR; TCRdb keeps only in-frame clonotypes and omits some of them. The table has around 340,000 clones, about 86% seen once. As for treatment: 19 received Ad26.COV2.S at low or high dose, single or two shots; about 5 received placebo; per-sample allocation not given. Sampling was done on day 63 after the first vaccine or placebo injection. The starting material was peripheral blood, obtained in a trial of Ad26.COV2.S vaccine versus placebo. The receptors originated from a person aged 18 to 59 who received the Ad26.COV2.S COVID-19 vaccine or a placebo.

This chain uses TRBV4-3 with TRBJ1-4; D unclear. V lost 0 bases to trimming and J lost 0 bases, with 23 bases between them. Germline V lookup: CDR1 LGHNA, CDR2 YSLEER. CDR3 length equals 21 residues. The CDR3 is CASSQELEGSRRFATNEKLFF. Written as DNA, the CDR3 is TGCGCCAGCAGCCAAGAACTCGAAGGGAGCCGTCGATTTGCAACTAATGAAAAACTGTTTTTT.

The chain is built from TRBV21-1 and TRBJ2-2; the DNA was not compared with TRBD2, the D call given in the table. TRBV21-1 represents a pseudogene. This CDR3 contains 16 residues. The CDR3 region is CASRNSERVNTGELFF. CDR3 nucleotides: TGTGCCAGCAGAAACTCCGAACGGGTGAACACCGGGGAGCTGTTTTTT.

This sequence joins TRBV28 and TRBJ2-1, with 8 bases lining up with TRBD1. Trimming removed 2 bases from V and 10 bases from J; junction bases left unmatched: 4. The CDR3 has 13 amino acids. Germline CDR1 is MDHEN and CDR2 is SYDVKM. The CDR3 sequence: CASSLQGALEQFF. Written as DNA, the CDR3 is TGTGCCAGCAGTTTACAGGGGGCGTTAGAGCAGTTCTTC.

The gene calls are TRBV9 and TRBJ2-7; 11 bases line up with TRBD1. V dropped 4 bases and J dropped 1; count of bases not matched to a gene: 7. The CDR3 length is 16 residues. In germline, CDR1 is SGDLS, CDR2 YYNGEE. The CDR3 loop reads CASSPPGTGGSYEQYF. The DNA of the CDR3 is TGTGCCAGCAGCCCCCCTGGGACAGGGGGGTCCTACGAGCAGTACTTC.

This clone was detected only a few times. The CDR3 DNA reads as TGTGCCAGCAGCCCAAAACAGGGGAGGGACACCATATATTTT. As protein: CASSPKQGRDTIYF. The rearrangement links TRBV7-8 to TRBJ1-3, with 7 bases identical to TRBD1. Germline V gene data show CDR1 as SGHVS and CDR2 as FQNEAQ. Trimming took 5 bases from V and 8 from J; bases not matched to a gene: 9. The CDR3 contains 14 residues.

CDR3 protein: CASSQQGQGRDTQYF. As DNA, the CDR3 is TGTGCCAGCAGCCAACAGGGACAGGGCCGAGATACGCAGTATTTT. The J gene is TRBJ2-3, the V gene TRBV3-1 (or the pseudogene TRBV3-2); 9 nucleotides align to TRBD1. Trimming cost V 2 bases and J 5 bases; bases outside gene matches: 5. The CDR3 sequence is 15 residues long. Germline V gene lookup returns CDR1 LGHDT and CDR2 YNNKEL (reference sequence).

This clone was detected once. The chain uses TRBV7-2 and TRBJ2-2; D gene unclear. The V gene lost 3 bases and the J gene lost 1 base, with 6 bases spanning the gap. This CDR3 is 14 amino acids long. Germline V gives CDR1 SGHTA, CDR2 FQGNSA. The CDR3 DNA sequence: TGTGCCAGCAGCTTTAACAAGAACACCGGGGAGCTGTTTTTT. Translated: CASSFNKNTGELFF.

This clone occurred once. In nucleotides, the CDR3 is TGTGCCAGCAGCTTAGCCCCGCTACCCTACAATGAGCAGTTCTTC. It encodes CASSLAPLPYNEQFF. This chain uses TRBV7-3 with TRBJ2-1; D not certain. The CDR3 totals 15 residues. Germline loops: CDR1 SGHTA, CDR2 FQGTGA. V was cut by 2 bases and J by 2 bases, with 10 bases left in between.

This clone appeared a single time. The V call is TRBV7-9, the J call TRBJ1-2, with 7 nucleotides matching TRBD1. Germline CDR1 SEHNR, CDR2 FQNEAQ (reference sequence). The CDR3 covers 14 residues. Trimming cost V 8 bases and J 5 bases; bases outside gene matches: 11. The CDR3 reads CASGGGRERYGYTF. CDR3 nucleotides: TGTGCCAGCGGAGGGGGCAGGGAAAGGTATGGCTACACCTTC.

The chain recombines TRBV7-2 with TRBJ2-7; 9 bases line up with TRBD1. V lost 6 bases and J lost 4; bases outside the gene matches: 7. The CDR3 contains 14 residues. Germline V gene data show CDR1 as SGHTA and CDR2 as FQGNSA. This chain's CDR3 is CASSWDRVGYEQYF. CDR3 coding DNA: TGTGCCAGCAGTTGGGACAGGGTAGGGTACGAGCAGTACTTC.

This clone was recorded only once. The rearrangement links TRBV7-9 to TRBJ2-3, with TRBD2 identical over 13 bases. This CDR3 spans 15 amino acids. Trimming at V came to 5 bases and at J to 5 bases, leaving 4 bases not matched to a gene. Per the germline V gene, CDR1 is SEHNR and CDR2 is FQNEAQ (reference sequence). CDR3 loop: CASSTRTSGGDTQYF. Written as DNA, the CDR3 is TGTGCCAGCAGCACCCGGACTAGCGGGGGAGATACGCAGTATTTT. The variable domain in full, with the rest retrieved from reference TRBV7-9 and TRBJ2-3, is DTGVSQNPRHKITKRGQNVTFRCDPISEHNRLYWYRQTLGQGPEFLTYFQNEAQLEKSRLLSDRFSAERPKGSFSTLEIQRTEQGDSAMYLCASSTRTSGGDTQYFGPGTRLTVL.

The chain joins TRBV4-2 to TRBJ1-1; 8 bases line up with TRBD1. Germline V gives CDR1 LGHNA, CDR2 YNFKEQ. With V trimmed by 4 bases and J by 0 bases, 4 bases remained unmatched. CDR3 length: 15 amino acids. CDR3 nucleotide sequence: TGTGCCAGCAGCCGCGGGGACAGGATGAACACTGAAGCTTTCTTT. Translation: CASSRGDRMNTEAFF.

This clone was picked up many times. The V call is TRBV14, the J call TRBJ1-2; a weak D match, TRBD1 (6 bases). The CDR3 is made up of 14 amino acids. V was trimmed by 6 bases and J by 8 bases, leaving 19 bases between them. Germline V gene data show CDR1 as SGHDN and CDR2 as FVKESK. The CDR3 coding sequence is TGTGCCAGCAGTGCTTTGGGGGGCGCTTCAGGCTACACCTTC. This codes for CASSALGGASGYTF.

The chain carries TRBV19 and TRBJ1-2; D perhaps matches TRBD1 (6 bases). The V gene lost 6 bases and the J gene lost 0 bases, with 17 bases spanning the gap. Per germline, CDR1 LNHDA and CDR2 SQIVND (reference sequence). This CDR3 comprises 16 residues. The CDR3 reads CASSMGRTATNYGYTF. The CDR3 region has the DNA TGTGCCAGTAGCATGGGGCGGACAGCAACTAACTATGGCTACACCTTC.

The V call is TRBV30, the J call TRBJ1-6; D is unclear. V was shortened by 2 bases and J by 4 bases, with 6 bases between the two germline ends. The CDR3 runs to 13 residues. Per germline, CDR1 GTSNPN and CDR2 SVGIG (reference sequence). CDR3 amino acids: CAWSPGYNSPLHF. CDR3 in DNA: TGTGCCTGGAGTCCCGGTTATAATTCACCCCTCCACTTT.

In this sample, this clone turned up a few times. The CDR3 DNA reads TGTGCCAGCAGCTTAAGGCTGAACACCGGGGAGCTGTTTTTT. Protein sequence: CASSLRLNTGELFF. The V gene is TRBV7-9, the J gene TRBJ2-2, with D unclear. The germline V gene encodes CDR1 SEHNR and CDR2 FQNEAQ (reference sequence). The V and J ends lost 2 bases and 1 base respectively, with 5 bases between them. The CDR3 is 14 amino acids.

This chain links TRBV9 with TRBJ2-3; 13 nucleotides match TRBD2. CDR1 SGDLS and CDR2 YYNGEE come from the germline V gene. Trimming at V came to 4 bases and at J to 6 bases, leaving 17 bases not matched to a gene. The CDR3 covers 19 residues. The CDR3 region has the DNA TGTGCCAGCAGCCTCGGACTAGCGGGAGTTACCTATAGGAGGGATACGCAGTATTTT. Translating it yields CASSLGLAGVTYRRDTQYF.

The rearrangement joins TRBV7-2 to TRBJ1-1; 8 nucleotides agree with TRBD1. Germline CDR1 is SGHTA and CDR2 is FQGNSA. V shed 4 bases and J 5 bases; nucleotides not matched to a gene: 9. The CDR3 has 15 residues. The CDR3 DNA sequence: TGTGCCAGCAGCTATACAGGGGGTCGGTGGACTGAAGCTTTCTTT. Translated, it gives CASSYTGGRWTEAFF.

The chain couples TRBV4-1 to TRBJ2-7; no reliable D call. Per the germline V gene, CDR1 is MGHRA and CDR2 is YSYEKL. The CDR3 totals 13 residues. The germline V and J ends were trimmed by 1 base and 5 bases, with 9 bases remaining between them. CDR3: CASSQAVQNEQYF. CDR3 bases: TGCGCCAGCAGCCAAGCGGTACAGAACGAGCAGTACTTC.

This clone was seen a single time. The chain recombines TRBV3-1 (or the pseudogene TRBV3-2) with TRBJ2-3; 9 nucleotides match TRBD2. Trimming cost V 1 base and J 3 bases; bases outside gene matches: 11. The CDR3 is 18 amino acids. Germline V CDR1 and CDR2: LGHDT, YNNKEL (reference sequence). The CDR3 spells CASSQALTPAGGTDTQYF. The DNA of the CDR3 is TGTGCCAGCAGCCAAGCCCTAACTCCTGCGGGGGGGACAGATACGCAGTATTTT.